This is a list of T cell receptor beta chains from one sample in a study of Tregs in tolerant kidney transplant recipients. The assay was immunoSEQ multiplex PCR, and TCRdb's table has in-frame clones only and misses some. The sample has roughly 54,000 clones, over 85% seen once. The sample here was CD8+ T cells from blood (PBMCs), taken 12 months after the transplant. Receptor source: a human patient who received a combined kidney and bone marrow transplant. Some T cells may be graft donor cells. Each CDR3 is given with its conserved first and last residue. The order of the fields is D gene, clone size, V gene, J gene, CDR3 DNA, CDR3 protein. The D gene is left open where the match is weak. Not all rows give a size; the values are once, few, many and, for expanded clones, a class.

.	.	TRBV19	TRBJ1-1	TGTGCCAGTAGTATAGTTGATCGGGGGGGGGCGATCTCCTTT	CASSIVDRGGAISF
TRBD1	.	TRBV6-5	TRBJ1-1	TGTGCCAGCGGGAGCAGACAGGGTCTAAACACTGAAGCTTTCTTT	CASGSRQGLNTEAFF
.	.	TRBV5-6	TRBJ2-1	TGTGCCAGCAGCTTGGGGAGGAGCTCCTACAATGAGCAGTTCTTC	CASSLGRSSYNEQFF
.	.	TRBV7-9	TRBJ2-5	TGTGCCAGCAGCTTAGGAGGTTCCTTAGAAGAGACCCAGTACTTC	CASSLGGSLEETQYF
TRBD1	.	TRBV27	TRBJ1-1	TGTGCCAGCAGTTTAGCGACAGGGTGGGCTGAAGCTTTCTTT	CASSLATGWAEAFF
TRBD1	.	TRBV27	TRBJ2-5	TGTGCCAGCAGTTTCTTGACAGGGTCCGGAGAGACCCAGTACTTC	CASSFLTGSGETQYF
.	.	TRBV6-6	TRBJ1-4	TGTGCCAGCAGTCGAACTACAACTAATGAAAAACTGTTTTTT	CASSRTTTNEKLFF
.	once	TRBV30	TRBJ2-3	TGTGCCTGGACAGATAGCACAGATACGCAGTATTTT	CAWTDSTDTQYF
.	.	TRBV4-1	TRBJ2-1	TGCGCCAGCAGCCCCCTAGGGGCCCGACTAGACAACAATGAGCAGTTCTTC	CASSPLGARLDNNEQFF
.	.	TRBV2	TRBJ1-5	TGTGCCAGCAGGCAGGCCCTTAGCAATCAGCCCCAGCATTTT	CASRQALSNQPQHF
.	.	TRBV27	TRBJ2-7	TGTGCCAGCAGTTTATATCGGGAGATTGACGAGCAGTACTTC	CASSLYREIDEQYF
TRBD2	.	TRBV19	TRBJ2-6	TGTGCCAGTAGTATCTTCCCGGGACTAGCCTCTGGGGCCAACGTCCTGACTTTC	CASSIFPGLASGANVLTF
.	.	TRBV2	TRBJ2-1	TGTGCCGGCCCAGCGGACTCAACCTACAATGAGCAGTTCTTC	CAGPADSTYNEQFF
.	.	TRBV7-9	TRBJ1-1	TGTGCCAGCAGAACCGGGGGGGCCACTGAAGCTTTCTTT	CASRTGGATEAFF
TRBD2	.	TRBV13	TRBJ2-5	TGTGCCAGCAGCCCCAGACCAGCGGGAGGGCGAGAGACCCAGTACTTC	CASSPRPAGGRETQYF
TRBD2	.	TRBV6-5	TRBJ2-7	TGTGCCAGCAGCCCATGGCGGGAGAATCCCTACGAGCAGTACTTC	CASSPWRENPYEQYF
TRBD1	.	TRBV9	TRBJ1-3	TGTGCCAGCAGCGTGGGAACAGGGGCGGCAAACACCATATATTTT	CASSVGTGAANTIYF
.	.	TRBV28	TRBJ1-6	TGTGCCAGCAGTTTCCACTCCTATAATTCCCCCCTCCACTTT	CASSFHSYNSPLHF
.	medium-sized	TRBV7-9	TRBJ1-2	TGTGCCAGCAGCTTAGATCAGGGAATAGCAAGGGGCTACACCTTC	CASSLDQGIARGYTF
.	.	TRBV9	TRBJ2-2	TGTGCCAGCGCGGGACAGATGAACACCGGGGAGCTGTTTTTT	CASAGQMNTGELFF
.	.	TRBV19	TRBJ2-7	TGTGCCAGTAGTTCCGGGGGGCCGTCGTACGAGCAGTACTTC	CASSSGGPSYEQYF
TRBD1	.	TRBV5-6	TRBJ1-2	TGTGCCAGCAGCTCACCGGGACAGGAGGAGTTCTATGGCTACACCTTC	CASSSPGQEEFYGYTF
.	.	TRBV7-2	TRBJ2-2	TGTGCCAGCAGCTCTAACACCGGGGAGCTGTTTTTT	CASSSNTGELFF
.	.	TRBV5-6	TRBJ2-5	TGTGCCAGCAGCTTAGATGAGGTCCTGGGGACCCAGTACTTC	CASSLDEVLGTQYF
.	.	TRBV7-9	TRBJ2-5	TGTGCGAGCCTAACGGTGGACCAAGAGACCCAGTACTTC	CASLTVDQETQYF
TRBD1	.	TRBV2	TRBJ2-5	TGTGCCAGAGACAGGGATCTGGGGACCCAGTACTTC	CARDRDLGTQYF
.	few	TRBV4-3	TRBJ2-5	TGCGCCAGCAGCCAAGTACGGGTCCTACAAGAGACCCAGTACTTC	CASSQVRVLQETQYF
.	few	TRBV5-6	TRBJ2-3	TGTGCCAGCAGCTTGCAGGGAAATCCAGATACGCAGTATTTT	CASSLQGNPDTQYF
TRBD2	.	TRBV4-3	TRBJ2-3	TGCGCCAGCAGCCAAGATTTAGGCGGGGGGGCGCCAGATACGCAGTATTTT	CASSQDLGGGAPDTQYF
TRBD2	once	TRBV27	TRBJ2-2	TGTGCCAGCAGTATACCGGGACTAGCGAACACCGGGGAGCTGTTTTTT	CASSIPGLANTGELFF
.	few	TRBV6-1	TRBJ1-4	TGTGCCAGCAGTGAAATGAGGGAATATGAAAAACTGTTTTTT	CASSEMREYEKLFF
.	.	TRBV19	TRBJ1-5	TGTGCCAGTAGTATGGTACTGTATAGCAATCAGCCCCAGCATTTT	CASSMVLYSNQPQHF